The clone carrying this T cell receptor beta chain was picked up a small number of times. This entry belongs to a study of T cell clones after liver transplantation. Study-wide context: Without induction therapy, subjects received standard immunosuppression until 12-24 months post-transplant. Draws occurred before transplant, before withdrawal, and after complete or failed withdrawal. Tolerance: complete withdrawal held at least one year, liver enzymes staying within twice normal.

Germline CDR1 is SGHRS and CDR2 is YFSETQ. Trimming pared 1 base from V and 6 bases from J, leaving 15 bases between. This CDR3 comprises 15 residues. CD3+CD4+ and CD3+CD8+ cells were FACS-sorted from thawed unstimulated PBMCs. Method: immunoSEQ multiplex PCR; TCRdb's copy keeps in-frame clones and lacks some. In the table there are 20,000 to 25,000 clones, approximately 68% of which are singletons. The sample consisted of CD4+ T cells from blood, taken before liver transplant. The chain combines TRBV5-1 with TRBJ2-3; D ambiguous. This TCR was sampled from a human donor who received a liver transplant. CDR3 nucleotide sequence: TGCGCCAGCAGCTTGATAGGCGATGGGGTTGATACGCAGTATTTT. Its translation is CASSLIGDGVDTQYF.